A selection of T cell receptor beta chains follows, all from one sample in a study of cytomegalovirus exposure and HLA in healthy donors. Sequencing used immunoSEQ multiplex PCR; TCRdb keeps in-frame clones, though not all of them. The sample lists around 200,000 clones, just under 85% occurring once. The sequenced material came from PBMCs. The receptor set was obtained from a woman aged 40-49 years in good health and CMV-seronegative. Both conserved end residues are part of each CDR3. A D gene is named only where the DNA matches it firmly. Clone size is shown for a subset of rows, as once, few, many or a class of expanded clone.

14	-	-	TRBV6-1	TRBJ1-4	TGTGCCAGCAGTGAAAACCCAGGTCGGGGGAAACTGTTTTTT	CASSENPGRGKLFF
15	TRBD2	-	TRBV6-4	TRBJ2-1	TGTGCCAGCAGTGACTCGATCACTAGCGGCGGTGAGCAGTTCTTC	CASSDSITSGGEQFF
17	TRBD2	-	TRBV5-5	TRBJ2-3	TGTGCCAGCAGCGAGACTCGGACTAGCGGGGGGACAGATACGCAGTATTTT	CASSETRTSGGTDTQYF
11	TRBD1	once	TRBV29-1	TRBJ1-1	TGCAGCGGGGGACAGCTCACTGAAGCTTTCTTT	CSGGQLTEAFF
10	-	-	TRBV19	TRBJ1-2	TGTGCCAGTCGGGATGTTGGCTACACCTTC	CASRDVGYTF
12	-	-	TRBV25-1	TRBJ2-7	TGTGCCAGCAGTGAATCTCTCTACGAGCAGTACTTC	CASSESLYEQYF
14	TRBD1	-	TRBV11-2	TRBJ1-4	TGTGCCAGCAGCTTAGCCCCGGCAGGGGGAAAACTGTTTTTT	CASSLAPAGGKLFF
12	-	-	TRBV2	TRBJ1-5	TGTGCCAGCAGGACAGATAATCAGCCCCAGCATTTT	CASRTDNQPQHF
14	TRBD1	-	TRBV4-1	TRBJ1-2	TGCGCCAGCAGCCAGCAACAGGGGGTGGGAGGCTACACCTTC	CASSQQQGVGGYTF
15	TRBD2	-	TRBV9	TRBJ2-3	TGTGCCAGCAGCGTAGGCGGGGGGGCATCAGATACGCAGTATTTT	CASSVGGGASDTQYF
13	-	-	TRBV29-1	TRBJ1-6	TGCAGCGCTGGGGGGGACCCTAATTCACCCCTCCACTTT	CSAGGDPNSPLHF
13	TRBD1	-	TRBV19	TRBJ1-2	TGTGCCACAACCTTGGGACAGGAATATGGCTACACCTTC	CATTLGQEYGYTF
17	TRBD2	-	TRBV11-2	TRBJ2-1	TGTGCCAGCAGCTTGCCTGCTCTAGCGGGGGGTATGTATGAGCAGTTCTTC	CASSLPALAGGMYEQFF